Listed below are T cell receptor beta chains from one sample, sequenced in a study of cytotoxic CD8 clonotypes in ibrutinib-treated CLL. Method: immunoSEQ multiplex PCR; TCRdb's copy keeps in-frame clones and lacks some. Of 150,000 to 200,000 clones in the sample, about two thirds are singletons; the top ten hold roughly an eighth. This specimen consisted of PBMCs, obtained after 24 months of ibrutinib treatment. Source of these receptors: a human donor with chronic lymphocytic leukemia. CDR3s include the opening cysteine and the closing phenylalanine or tryptophan. A D gene is named only where the DNA matches it firmly. Some rows mark clone size as missing; the rest say once, few, many or name a class of expanded clone.

J gene,D gene,V gene,clone size,CDR3 protein,CDR3 DNA
TRBJ2-6,TRBD1,TRBV27,NA,CASSLPPDRARGANVLTF,TGTGCCAGCAGTTTACCACCGGACAGGGCAAGAGGGGCCAACGTCCTGACTTTC
TRBJ2-3,NA,TRBV12-5,NA,CASGLRVHGTDTQYF,TGTGCTAGTGGTTTGAGGGTCCATGGCACAGATACGCAGTATTTT
TRBJ1-2,NA,TRBV13,NA,CASSTPGYSSAHYGYTF,TGTGCCAGCAGCACACCTGGCTATTCGTCGGCACACTATGGCTACACCTTC
TRBJ2-1,NA,TRBV15,once,CATSSLVKGDREQFF,TGTGCCACCAGCAGTCTAGTTAAGGGAGACAGGGAGCAGTTCTTC
TRBJ2-7,TRBD2,TRBV30,NA,CAWSMGPGRAPEQYF,TGTGCCTGGAGTATGGGACCGGGGAGGGCGCCCGAGCAGTACTTC
TRBJ1-2,TRBD1,TRBV2,NA,CASRRDSYGYTF,TGTGCCAGCAGGAGGGACAGCTATGGCTACACCTTC
TRBJ2-1,TRBD2,TRBV10-3,NA,CAISPGLAGGGTTLTASYNEQFF,TGTGCCATCAGTCCGGGACTAGCGGGAGGGGGAACAACCCTGACAGCATCATACAATGAGCAGTTCTTC
TRBJ2-1,TRBD1,TRBV10-3,few,CAISQGDEQFF,TGTGCCATCAGTCAGGGGGATGAGCAGTTCTTC
TRBJ2-3,NA,TRBV5-1,NA,CASRETGYLSTDTQYF,TGCGCCAGCAGGGAGACAGGATACCTTAGCACAGATACGCAGTATTTT
TRBJ2-7,TRBD1,TRBV5-4,NA,CASSSGQNSYEQYF,TGTGCCAGCAGCTCGGGACAGAACTCCTACGAGCAGTACTTC
TRBJ1-2,NA,TRBV5-1,NA,CASSLEWGTEGYTF,TGCGCCAGCAGCTTGGAGTGGGGAACGGAAGGCTACACCTTC
TRBJ2-3,TRBD1,TRBV6-1,NA,CASSGQGADTQYF,TGTGCCAGCAGTGGACAGGGGGCAGATACGCAGTATTTT
TRBJ2-7,TRBD1,TRBV19,NA,CASSDRDSSYEQYF,TGTGCCAGTAGTGACCGGGACAGCTCCTACGAGCAGTACTTC
TRBJ1-1,TRBD1,TRBV7-9,NA,CASMLTSGQGGSTEAFF,TGTGCCAGCATGCTAACTTCGGGACAGGGGGGTAGCACTGAAGCTTTCTTT
TRBJ2-7,TRBD1,TRBV7-9,NA,CAGQGSSYEQYF,TGTGCCGGACAGGGTTCCTCCTACGAGCAGTACTTC
TRBJ1-2,NA,TRBV2,NA,CASRVDTLGEGYTF,TGTGCCAGCAGAGTCGATACCCTCGGGGAGGGCTACACCTTC
TRBJ1-2,NA,TRBV5-1,NA,CASSPQGINYGYTF,TGCGCCAGCAGCCCACAGGGAATTAACTATGGCTACACCTTC
TRBJ2-3,NA,TRBV27,once,CASSFYDGSTDTQYF,TGTGCCAGCAGTTTTTATGACGGAAGCACAGATACGCAGTATTTT
TRBJ2-2,NA,TRBV14,once,CASSPLHGELFF,TGTGCCAGTAGTCCCCTGCACGGGGAGCTGTTTTTT
TRBJ1-1,NA,TRBV5-1,NA,CASSLAYQKKNTEAFF,TGCGCCAGCAGCTTGGCCTATCAGAAAAAGAACACTGAAGCTTTCTTT
TRBJ1-2,TRBD1,TRBV2,few,CASTQGAAGYTF,TGTGCCAGCACCCAGGGGGCGGCTGGCTACACCTTC
TRBJ1-2,TRBD1,TRBV7-2,NA,CASSPQQGAGGGYTF,TGTGCCAGCAGCCCACAACAGGGGGCGGGTGGTGGCTACACCTTC
TRBJ1-1,TRBD1,TRBV6-6,NA,CASSYDRVRTEAFF,TGTGCCAGCAGTTACGACAGGGTGAGAACTGAAGCTTTCTTT
TRBJ2-5,NA,TRBV4-2,NA,CASSQPLLETQYF,TGTGCCAGCAGCCAACCCCTACTTGAGACCCAGTACTTC